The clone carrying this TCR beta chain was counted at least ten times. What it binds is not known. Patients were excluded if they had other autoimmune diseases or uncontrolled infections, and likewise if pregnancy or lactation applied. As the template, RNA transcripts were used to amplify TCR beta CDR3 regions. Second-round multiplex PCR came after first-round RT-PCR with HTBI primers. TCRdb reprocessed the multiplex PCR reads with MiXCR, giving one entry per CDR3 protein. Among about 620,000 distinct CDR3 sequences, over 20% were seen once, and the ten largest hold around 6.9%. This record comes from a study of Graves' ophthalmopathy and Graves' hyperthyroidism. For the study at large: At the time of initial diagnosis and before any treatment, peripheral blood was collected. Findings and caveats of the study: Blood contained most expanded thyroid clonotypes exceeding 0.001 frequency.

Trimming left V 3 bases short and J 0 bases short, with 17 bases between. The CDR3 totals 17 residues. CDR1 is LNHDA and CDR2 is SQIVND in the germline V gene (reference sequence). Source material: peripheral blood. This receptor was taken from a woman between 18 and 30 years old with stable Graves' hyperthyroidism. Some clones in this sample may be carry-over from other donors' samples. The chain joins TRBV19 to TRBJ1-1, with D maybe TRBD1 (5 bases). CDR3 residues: CASSIFAGRSMNTEAFF. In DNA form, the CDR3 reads TGTGCCAGTAGTATTTTCGCAGGGCGTTCGATGAACACTGAAGCTTTCTTT.